These 13 T cell receptor beta chains share one sample of origin, sequenced in a study of OX40 agonist ivuxolimab in advanced cancers. Measured with immunoSEQ multiplex PCR; TCRdb has only the in-frame clones, and not every one. The sample records approximately 73,000 clones, roughly 85% being singletons. Material: CD4+ or CD8+ T cells sorted from blood, obtained in a trial of the OX40 agonist ivuxolimab. These receptors originate from an adult with an advanced solid tumor such as melanoma, head and neck, liver or kidney cancer.

A word on this clone: The identical CDR3 is also encoded by other nucleotide sequences in the sample. V is TRBV20-1 and J is TRBJ1-1; a weak D match, TRBD1 (5 bases). Trimming stripped 6 bases from V and 2 bases from J, with 7 bases between. The CDR3 consists of 11 residues. Germline loops: CDR1 DFQATT, CDR2 SNEGSKA (reference sequence). Here the CDR3 DNA reads TGCAGTGCCAGGGTCAACACTGAAGCTTTCTTT. Protein: CSARVNTEAFF.

This clone is a singleton in its sample. Written as DNA, the CDR3 is TGCAGCGTTGGACAGACGAGGGACACAGATACGCAGTATTTT. Amino acid sequence: CSVGQTRDTDTQYF. The chain has TRBV29-1 and TRBJ2-3, with D perhaps given as TRBD1 or TRBD2 (5 bases each). This CDR3 region has 14 residues. CDR1 SQVTM and CDR2 ANQGSEA come from the germline V gene. The V end lost 4 bases, the J end lost 2 bases, and 13 bases lay between the germline ends.

The chain links TRBV29-1 to TRBJ2-3; D gene ambiguous. Germline V gene sequence: CDR1 SQVTM, CDR2 ANQGSEA. The CDR3 totals 12 residues. V lost 7 bases to trimming and J lost 1 base, with 9 bases between them. The CDR3 protein is CSDSHGTDTQYF. CDR3 DNA sequence: TGCAGCGATAGCCATGGCACAGATACGCAGTATTTT.

This CDR3 reads CASSQSGFGELFF. The CDR3 DNA sequence: TGTGCCAGCAGTCAGTCGGGGTTCGGGGAGCTGTTTTTT. This chain links TRBV6-5 with TRBJ2-2; TRBD2 is a possible D gene (5 bases). Per the germline V gene, CDR1 is MNHEY and CDR2 is SVGAGI. This CDR3 has 13 residues. Trimming stripped 5 bases from V and 7 bases from J, with 11 bases between.

The chain is built from TRBV19 and TRBJ2-1; no clear D gene. The CDR3 runs 15 residues. Per the germline V gene, CDR1 is LNHDA and CDR2 is SQIVND (reference sequence). The V end was cut by 3 bases, the J end by 0 bases, with 9 bases between. CDR3 in DNA: TGTGCCAGTAGTATTACTCAGAGCTCCTACAATGAGCAGTTCTTC. Translated: CASSITQSSYNEQFF.

The genes are TRBV5-1 and TRBJ1-6; 9 positions match TRBD1. Losses at the gene ends were 2 bases for V and 7 bases for J; bases not matched to a gene: 4. Germline loops: CDR1 SGHRS, CDR2 YFSETQ. The CDR3 runs to 15 residues. The CDR3, as DNA: TGCGCCAGCAGCTTACAGGGGGCACGGAATTCACCCCTCCACTTT. This codes for CASSLQGARNSPLHF.

The rearrangement uses TRBV20-1 and TRBJ1-1, with D tentatively TRBD1 (5 bases). Germline CDR1 reads DFQATT; CDR2 reads SNEGSKA (reference sequence). This CDR3 contains 11 residues. With 5 bases removed from V and 7 bases from J, the gap between germline ends came to 11 bases. CDR3 sequence reads: CSALGQIEAFF. In nucleotides, the CDR3 is TGCAGTGCTTTAGGACAAATTGAAGCTTTCTTT.

This chain connects TRBV2 to TRBJ2-7, with a possible D match to TRBD2 (5 bases). Between the trimmed V and J ends, which lost 5 bases and 5 bases, there was a span of 19 bases. Germline V lookup: CDR1 SNHLY, CDR2 FYNNEI. The CDR3 covers 15 residues. The CDR3 coding sequence is TGTGCCAGCAGTTCCCTCTTCAAGTCGGGAAACGAGCAGTACTTC. Residues: CASSSLFKSGNEQYF.

This clone occurred a few times. V gene TRBV7-8 combines with J gene TRBJ2-1; a possible D gene is TRBD2 (6 bases). This CDR3 contains 17 residues. V dropped 5 bases and J dropped 2 bases, with 19 bases sitting between them. The germline V gene has CDR1 SGHVS and CDR2 FQNEAQ. The CDR3 loop reads CASSTQVASEAYNEQFF. Written as DNA, the CDR3 is TGTGCCAGCAGCACCCAGGTGGCTAGCGAGGCCTACAATGAGCAGTTCTTC.

V usage is TRBV5-1 and J usage is TRBJ2-3, with D unclear. Trimming cost V 0 bases and J 0 bases, with 11 bases left between them. This CDR3 is built from 16 residues. CDR1 is SGHRS and CDR2 is YFSETQ in the germline V gene. DNA for the CDR3: TGCGCCAGCAGCTTGGAGGCAGCATCTAGCACAGATACGCAGTATTTT. Protein sequence: CASSLEAASSTDTQYF.

The chain is built from TRBV18 and TRBJ1-6; 10 bases map to TRBD1. CDR1 is KGHSH and CDR2 is LQKENI in the germline V gene. After removal of 8 bases from V and 5 bases from J, the junction contained 6 bases not matched to a gene. The CDR3 runs to 15 residues. The CDR3: CASAGQGDHNSPLHF. The CDR3 bases are TGTGCCAGCGCCGGACAGGGGGACCATAATTCACCCCTCCACTTT.

This rearrangement joins TRBV5-1 to TRBJ1-6; D is unclear. The CDR3 runs 16 residues. Looked up from germline, CDR1 is SGHRS and CDR2 is YFSETQ. V was pared by 0 bases and J by 7 bases, with 14 bases between. This CDR3 is CASSLAPGSGNSPLHF. In DNA form, the CDR3 reads TGCGCCAGCAGCTTGGCCCCCGGATCGGGGAATTCACCCCTCCACTTT.

The chain couples TRBV28 to TRBJ2-3, with 9 nucleotides matching TRBD1. The ends lost 6 bases at V and 2 bases at J; junction bases unmatched: 6. CDR1 MDHEN and CDR2 SYDVKM come from the germline V gene. This CDR3 contains 15 residues. For the CDR3, the DNA is TGTGCCAGCAGGGGGGGGACAGGGAACACAGATACGCAGTATTTT. This translates into CASRGGTGNTDTQYF. Using reference TRBV28 and TRBJ2-3 for the parts outside the CDR3, the full variable domain is DVKVTQSSRYLVKRTGEKVFLECVQDMDHENMFWYRQDPGLGLRLIYFSYDVKMKEKGDIPEGYSVSREKKERFSLILESASTNQTSMYLCASRGGTGNTDTQYFGPGTRLTVL.